The 23 T cell receptor beta chains below all came from one sample that was sequenced in a study of blood T cell repertoires in COVID-19. Sequencing was performed with immunoSEQ multiplex PCR; in TCRdb, only in-frame clones are kept and a portion is missing. The profile covers over 400,000 clones, with around 85% appearing a single time and under 9.5% taken by the ten largest. The sequencing sample was made of PBMCs or T cells enriched from blood (not recorded which). The source of these receptors is an older woman who had recovered from COVID-19.

This sequence joins TRBV6-5 and TRBJ2-7, with a tentative D call TRBD1 (6 bases). V was shortened by 0 bases and J by 6 bases, with 12 bases between the two germline ends. The germline V gene has CDR1 MNHEY and CDR2 SVGAGI. This CDR3 comprises 14 residues. DNA of the CDR3: TGTGCCAGCAGTTACTCGATGCAGGGGCCCGAGCAGTACGTC. Translated, it gives CASSYSMQGPEQYV.

The chain uses TRBV24-1 and TRBJ1-2; D might be TRBD1 (6 bases). CDR1 and CDR2 from the germline V gene are KGHDR and SFDVKD. V gave up 3 bases and J gave up 2 bases, with 12 bases separating them. This CDR3 spans 15 amino acids. CDR3: CATSDGPTGNYGYTF. The CDR3 DNA follows: TGTGCCACCAGTGATGGTCCCACAGGGAACTATGGCTACACCTTC.

This clone was picked up one time. The genes are TRBV12-5 and TRBJ1-6; a possible D gene is TRBD1 (6 bases). Trimming stripped 0 bases from V and 8 bases from J, with 11 bases between. From germline, CDR1 is LGHNT and CDR2 FRNRAP. This CDR3 is built from 15 residues. CDR3 sequence (DNA): TGTGCTAGTGGTTTGGTAGATACAGGGTATTCACCCCTCCACTTT. As protein: CASGLVDTGYSPLHF. Based on the CDR3 plus reference TRBV12-5 and TRBJ1-6, the full variable domain is DARVTQTPRHKVTEMGQEVTMRCQPILGHNTVFWYRQTMMQGLELLAYFRNRAPLDDSGMPKDRFSAEMPDATLATLKIQPSEPRDSAVYFCASGLVDTGYSPLHFGNGTRLTVT.

The V gene is TRBV27, the J gene TRBJ1-5; TRBD1 aligns across 11 bases. J was trimmed by 6 bases and V by 5 bases; bases with no gene match: 6. The CDR3 runs 15 residues. Germline V CDR1 and CDR2: MNHEY, SMNVEV (reference sequence). DNA for the CDR3: TGTGCCAGCAGTCTCGGGACAGGGGGAAGTCAGCCCCAGCATTTT. Translation gives CASSLGTGGSQPQHF.

The chain combines TRBV25-1 with TRBJ2-7, with D possibly being TRBD2 (5 bases). The V end was cut by 8 bases, the J end by 0 bases, with 8 bases between. The CDR3 has 12 amino acids. The germline CDR1 and CDR2 sequences are MGHDK and SYGVNS. The DNA of the CDR3 is TGTGCCAGCTCCCGGGACTCCTACGAGCAGTACTTC. Translated, it gives CASSRDSYEQYF.

The V and J genes are TRBV6-6 and TRBJ2-7, with 13 bases that match TRBD2. J was trimmed by 4 bases and V by 5 bases; bases with no gene match: 11. Germline CDR1 and CDR2: MNHNY and SVGAGI (reference sequence). The CDR3 contains 17 residues. The CDR3: CASSPDRGTSGVYEQYV. The CDR3, as DNA: TGTGCCAGCAGTCCGGACCGCGGGACTAGCGGGGTTTACGAGCAGTACGTC.

CDR3 DNA sequence: TGTGCCAGCAGCTTACCAGGGTCTAACTATGGCTACACCTTC. Its protein is CASSLPGSNYGYTF. The chain carries TRBV7-9 and TRBJ1-2; tentative D call: TRBD1 (5 bases). CDR1 SEHNR and CDR2 FQNEAQ come from the germline V gene (reference sequence). V lost 2 bases to trimming and J lost 0 bases, with 7 bases between them. This CDR3 has 14 amino acids. The entire variable domain, with the rest obtained from reference TRBV7-9 and TRBJ1-2, is as follows: DTGVSQNPRHKITKRGQNVTFRCDPISEHNRLYWYRQTLGQGPEFLTYFQNEAQLEKSRLLSDRFSAERPKGSFSTLEIQRTEQGDSAMYLCASSLPGSNYGYTFGSGTRLTVV.

The sample holds a few counts of this clone. This chain uses TRBV7-6 with TRBJ1-2; D gene unclear. The germline V gene has CDR1 SGHVS and CDR2 FNYEAQ. V lost 8 bases to trimming and J lost 1 base, with 8 bases between them. The CDR3 is made up of 12 amino acids. CDR3 DNA: TGTGCCAGCTCGGGATTTAACTATGGCTACACCTTC. It translates to CASSGFNYGYTF.

V is TRBV6-6 and J is TRBJ2-2; 10 bases align to TRBD1. The J segment lost 4 bases and the V segment lost 2 bases, leaving 1 base of the junction unmatched. The CDR3 contains 15 residues. Looked up from germline, CDR1 is MNHNY and CDR2 is SVGAGI (reference sequence). CDR3 residues: CASSYGQGVTGELFF. The CDR3 DNA follows: TGTGCCAGCAGTTACGGACAGGGGGTCACCGGGGAGCTGTTTTTT.

The chain is built from TRBV3-1 (or the pseudogene TRBV3-2) and TRBJ1-1; D is perhaps TRBD1 (6 bases). The CDR3 consists of 15 residues. Germline values: CDR1 LGHDT, CDR2 YNNKEL (reference sequence). The V gene lost 1 base and the J gene lost 6 bases, with 15 bases spanning the gap. CDR3 sequence: CASSQGWGGGPEAFF. CDR3 in DNA: TGTGCCAGCAGCCAAGGTTGGGGGGGCGGACCTGAAGCTTTCTTT.

The chain employs TRBV24-1 and TRBJ2-6; D is perhaps TRBD1 (6 bases). The length of the CDR3 is 14 residues. Trimming stripped 6 bases from V and 7 bases from J, with 12 bases between. The germline gives CDR1 KGHDR, CDR2 SFDVKD. The CDR3 reads CATSTGFGANVLTF. The DNA for the CDR3 is TGTGCCACCAGTACAGGGTTTGGTGCCAACGTCCTGACTTTC.

This chain uses TRBV19 with TRBJ1-2; 8 positions match TRBD1. The CDR3 is 13 residues long. Germline CDR1 and CDR2: LNHDA and SQIVND (reference sequence). The V gene end was trimmed by 5 bases and the J gene end by 5 bases; junction bases not matched to a gene: 4. The CDR3 sequence: CASSGDRLYGYTF. In DNA form, the CDR3 reads TGTGCCAGTAGTGGGGACAGGTTGTATGGCTACACCTTC.

The CDR3 loop reads CASSPPAGTGGYGYTF. The CDR3 DNA follows: TGTGCCAGCTCACCACCCGCAGGGACAGGGGGCTATGGCTACACCTTC. J is TRBJ1-2 and V is TRBV18; 11 bases map to TRBD1. Unmatched junction bases numbered 4, after V lost 0 bases and J lost 4 bases. This CDR3 contains 16 residues. The germline gives CDR1 KGHSH, CDR2 LQKENI.

This chain connects TRBV28 to TRBJ1-1; D possibly corresponds to TRBD1 (5 bases). The CDR3 totals 17 residues. V lost 3 bases and J lost 0, with 17 bases in between. CDR1 and CDR2 (germline): MDHEN, SYDVKM. CDR3 sequence: CASSLGPGLPMNTEAFF. The CDR3 DNA is TGTGCCAGCAGTTTGGGTCCAGGGCTACCCATGAACACTGAAGCTTTCTTT.

The chain is built from TRBV20-1 and TRBJ1-4; D may be TRBD1 (6 bases). Trimming cost V 3 bases and J 8 bases, with 16 bases left between them. CDR1 and CDR2 (germline): DFQATT, SNEGSKA (reference sequence). CDR3 length equals 14 residues. CDR3 residues: CSASDGQSEEKLFF. The CDR3 nucleotides are TGCAGTGCTAGTGATGGACAGTCGGAGGAAAAACTGTTTTTT.

The rearrangement uses TRBV2 and TRBJ1-4; D remains unclear. This CDR3 comprises 14 residues. V gave up 9 bases and J gave up 0 bases, with 11 bases separating them. Per the germline V gene, CDR1 is SNHLY and CDR2 is FYNNEI. The CDR3 region is CARRSGTTNEKLFF. In DNA form, the CDR3 reads TGTGCCAGGAGATCGGGGACAACTAATGAAAAACTGTTTTTT.

This clone was detected only once. Within the sample, other DNA sequences also encode this same CDR3. CDR3 protein: CSVVGQGAWGYTF. DNA for the CDR3: TGCAGCGTTGTGGGACAGGGGGCCTGGGGCTACACCTTC. The J gene is TRBJ1-2, the V gene TRBV29-1; 12 bases line up with TRBD1. Trimming cost V 4 bases and J 8 bases; bases outside gene matches: 5. The germline CDR1 and CDR2 sequences are SQVTM and ANQGSEA. The CDR3 loop spans 13 amino acids.

The chain has TRBV11-2 and TRBJ2-7; D might be TRBD1 (5 bases). The CDR3 runs 14 residues. Trimming removed 1 base at V and 2 bases at J, with 9 bases between. CDR1 SGHAT and CDR2 FQNNGV come from the germline V gene. CDR3 loop: CASSLGTPTYEQYF. CDR3 sequence (DNA): TGTGCCAGCAGCTTAGGGACACCTACCTACGAGCAGTACTTC.

V usage is TRBV19 and J usage is TRBJ2-3; D not resolved. Germline values: CDR1 LNHDA, CDR2 SQIVND (reference sequence). V shed 3 bases and J shed 0 bases, with 10 bases lying between them. The CDR3 spans 15 residues. The CDR3 DNA reads as TGTGCCAGTAGTATTGTGGCTTCTAGCACAGATACGCAGTATTTT. Its protein product is CASSIVASSTDTQYF.

This clone came up once. The V call is TRBV29-1, the J call TRBJ1-1, with D possibly being TRBD1 (5 bases). The germline CDR1 and CDR2 sequences are SQVTM and ANQGSEA. CDR3 length: 14 residues. V was shortened by 7 bases and J by 1 base, with 16 bases between the two germline ends. CDR3: CSAERSQGNTEAFF. The DNA of the CDR3 is TGCAGCGCCGAGAGGAGCCAGGGGAACACTGAAGCTTTCTTT.

This sequence joins TRBV6-5 and TRBJ1-6; the match to TRBD1 covers 7 bases. Losses at the gene ends were 0 bases for V and 7 bases for J; bases not matched to a gene: 6. Germline V lookup: CDR1 MNHEY, CDR2 SVGAGI. The CDR3 runs to 16 residues. The CDR3 bases are TGTGCCAGCAGTTACTCGCCCGCGACAGGGAATTCACCCCTCCACTTT. Protein product: CASSYSPATGNSPLHF.

About this clone: A junction boundary mismatches the germline segment, possibly from a read error. J is TRBJ1-1 and V is TRBV5-1; 9 bases align to TRBD1. CDR1 is SGHRS, CDR2 YFSETQ, per germline. CDR3 size: 15 residues. The CDR3 loop is CASSLRTGVKTEAFF. CDR3 nucleotide sequence: TGCGCCAGCAGCTTGAGGACAGGGGTGAAAACTGAAGCTTTCTTT.

The chain links TRBV19 to TRBJ2-5, with 13 bases aligning to TRBD2. The length of the CDR3 is 16 residues. The junction had 7 bases not matched to a gene; V was cut back by 4 bases and J by 5 bases. The germline V gene has CDR1 LNHDA and CDR2 SQIVND (reference sequence). The CDR3 nucleotides are TGTGCCAGTAGTAGTACTAGCGGGGGGGGCCGGGAGACCCAGTACTTC. Protein: CASSSTSGGGRETQYF.